Listed here is a single T cell receptor beta chain. Sample time point: pretreatment peripheral blood. Trimming removed 5 bases from V and 3 bases from J, with 17 bases in between. Germline lookup yields CDR1 SGHTA and CDR2 FQGNSA. The CDR3 is made up of 15 amino acids. Generated by immunoSEQ multiplex PCR, the TCRdb table keeps only in-frame clones and is missing some. The table shows some 43,000 clones, with around 84% occurring only once. This entry comes from a study of PD-L1 blockade in urothelial cancer. This chain joins TRBV7-2 and TRBJ2-7; D gene unclear. This TCR came from a man aged 55 to 69 with urothelial cancer. The sample was PBMCs, taken around atezolizumab (anti-PD-L1) treatment. The CDR3 is CASSPDDVRYYEQYF. As DNA, the CDR3 is TGTGCCAGCAGCCCCGACGACGTGCGGTACTACGAGCAGTACTTC. The full variable domain, with the rest looked up from reference TRBV7-2 and TRBJ2-7, is GAGVSQSPSNKVTEKGKDVELRCDPISGHTALYWYRQSLGQGLEFLIYFQGNSAPDKSGLPSDRFSAERTGGSVSTLTIQRTQQEDSAVYLCASSPDDVRYYEQYFGPGTRLTVT.